The 20 T cell receptor beta chains listed next were all sequenced from one sample in a study of chemoradiotherapy in HPV16-positive cancers. TCRdb's copy holds only in-frame clones and misses some; the assay was immunoSEQ multiplex PCR. The sample shows 9,500 to 15,000 clones, roughly 76% of them seen only once. The material was obtained from a patient who underwent chemoradiotherapy. The receptors here all came from a human donor with HPV-associated anogenital cancer.

The gene calls are TRBV20-1 and TRBJ2-1; no clear D. Germline values: CDR1 DFQATT, CDR2 SNEGSKA (reference sequence). V lost 6 bases, J lost 12 bases, and 15 bases lay in between. This CDR3 is 11 amino acids long. CDR3 nucleotides: TGCAGTGCCAATGTATTCCACGGGCAGTTCTTC. Translating it yields CSANVFHGQFF.

This clone has a single count. This rearrangement joins TRBV11-3 to TRBJ2-2; 7 nucleotides line up with TRBD1. The ends lost 5 bases at V and 4 bases at J; junction bases unmatched: 4. CDR1 SGHNT and CDR2 YENEEA come from the germline V gene. The CDR3 length is 14 residues. This chain's CDR3 is CASSSTGVTGELFF. As DNA, the CDR3 is TGTGCCAGCAGCAGCACAGGGGTCACCGGGGAGCTGTTTTTT.

The chain uses TRBV27 and TRBJ2-7, with D maybe TRBD1 (6 bases). The CDR3 is 14 amino acids. Germline lookup yields CDR1 MNHEY and CDR2 SMNVEV (reference sequence). V gave up 0 bases and J gave up 3 bases, with 9 bases separating them. The CDR3 here is CASSLSPQGYEQYF. The CDR3 coding sequence is TGTGCCAGCAGTTTATCGCCACAGGGCTACGAGCAGTACTTC.

The V call is TRBV30, the J call TRBJ1-1; D remains ambiguous. This CDR3 is 13 amino acids long. Germline-derived CDR1 and CDR2 are GTSNPN and SVGIG (reference sequence). Between the trimmed V and J ends, which lost 1 base and 6 bases, there was a span of 12 bases. CDR3 in amino acids: CAWSGPQEAEAFF. The CDR3 DNA is TGTGCCTGGAGTGGCCCTCAGGAAGCTGAAGCTTTCTTT.

This clone was recorded once. The rearrangement uses TRBV19 and TRBJ2-2; tentatively, D is TRBD1 (6 bases). This CDR3 comprises 16 residues. Germline CDR1 and CDR2: LNHDA and SQIVND (reference sequence). The V end was cut by 7 bases, the J end by 0 bases, with 15 bases between. CDR3 loop: CASTNLGTPNTGELFF. CDR3 DNA sequence: TGTGCCAGTACCAACCTCGGGACACCGAACACCGGGGAGCTGTTTTTT. Complete variable domain (other parts from reference TRBV19 and TRBJ2-2): DGGITQSPKYLFRKEGQNVTLSCEQNLNHDAMYWYRQDPGQGLRLIYYSQIVNDFQKGDIAEGYSVSREKKESFPLTVTSAQKNPTAFYLCASTNLGTPNTGELFFGEGSRLTVL.

This sequence joins TRBV2 and TRBJ2-7, with D possibly being TRBD2 (5 bases). This CDR3 is built from 14 residues. With 3 bases removed from V and 3 bases from J, the gap between germline ends came to 12 bases. Per germline, CDR1 SNHLY and CDR2 FYNNEI. The CDR3 coding sequence is TGTGCCAGCAGTGACAGAGGGTTAGGCTACGAGCAGTACTTC. Translation: CASSDRGLGYEQYF. The full variable domain, completed using reference TRBV2 and TRBJ2-7, is EPEVTQTPSHQVTQMGQEVILRCVPISNHLYFYWYRQILGQKVEFLVSFYNNEISEKSEIFDDQFSVERPDGSNFTLKIRSTKLEDSAMYFCASSDRGLGYEQYFGPGTRLTVT.

The CDR3, as DNA: TGCGCCAGCAGCTTATGGGGCGGAGTGGCGAACACCGGGGAGCTGTTTTTT. Its translation is CASSLWGGVANTGELFF. V gene TRBV5-1 combines with J gene TRBJ2-2, with D possibly matching TRBD1 (5 bases). Germline CDR1 is SGHRS and CDR2 is YFSETQ. This CDR3 is 17 amino acids long. V lost 2 bases, J lost 0 bases, and 14 bases lay in between.

The CDR3 here is CASSQGLDVTQYF. As DNA, the CDR3 is TGTGCCAGCAGCCAGGGACTAGATGTGACCCAGTACTTC. V and J are TRBV7-7 and TRBJ2-5; 8 bases match TRBD2. The V and J ends lost 5 bases and 7 bases, in that order; junction bases with no gene match: 6. Germline V gene data show CDR1 as SSHAT and CDR2 as FNYEAQ (reference sequence). CDR3 size: 13 residues.

This rearrangement joins TRBV5-5 to TRBJ2-2, with TRBD1 matching over 9 bases. V was pared by 0 bases and J by 7 bases, with 7 bases of the junction left unmatched. Germline V gene data show CDR1 as SGHKS and CDR2 as YYEKEE (reference sequence). The CDR3 consists of 16 residues. This CDR3 reads CASSLDWDRAGGELFF. The CDR3 DNA is TGTGCCAGCAGCTTGGATTGGGACAGGGCAGGCGGGGAGCTGTTTTTT.

This clone was seen only a few times. The V and J genes are TRBV28 and TRBJ1-3; no firm D call. The germline V gene has CDR1 MDHEN and CDR2 SYDVKM. CDR3 length: 13 amino acids. Trimming stripped 2 bases from V and 4 bases from J, with 6 bases between. The CDR3 sequence is CASSLLQGNTIYF. The CDR3, as DNA: TGTGCCAGCAGTTTACTGCAGGGAAACACCATATATTTT.

The chain uses TRBV28 and TRBJ2-3, with D hard to call. Germline assignment: CDR1 MDHEN and CDR2 SYDVKM. V lost 6 bases and J lost 6, with 13 bases in between. The CDR3 totals 13 residues. The CDR3 here is CASSPPGPDTQYF. In nucleotides, the CDR3 is TGTGCCAGCAGCCCCCCGGGCCCGGATACGCAGTATTTT.

This chain joins TRBV18 and TRBJ1-1; perhaps TRBD1 as D (5 bases). The germline V gene encodes CDR1 KGHSH and CDR2 LQKENI. The V end was cut by 1 base, the J end by 8 bases, with 8 bases between. CDR3 size: 12 residues. The CDR3 loop reads CASSPQGSEAFF. Here the CDR3 DNA reads TGTGCCAGCTCACCACAGGGGTCGGAAGCTTTCTTT.

This clone appeared a single time. The chain employs TRBV19 and TRBJ1-1, with a weak D call TRBD1 (6 bases). This CDR3 spans 13 amino acids. Trimming removed 4 bases at V and 6 bases at J, with 12 bases between. CDR1 is LNHDA and CDR2 is SQIVND in the germline V gene (reference sequence). CDR3 protein: CASSNGQLPEAFF. In nucleotides, the CDR3 is TGTGCCAGTAGTAACGGACAGTTACCTGAAGCTTTCTTT.

This clone was recorded a few times. V and J are TRBV5-1 and TRBJ1-1, with 8 bases that match TRBD1. CDR1 SGHRS and CDR2 YFSETQ come from the germline V gene. The trim removed 0 bases at V and 0 bases at J, leaving 1 base unmatched. The CDR3 contains 15 residues. CDR3 amino acids: CASSLETGVNTEAFF. Here the CDR3 DNA reads TGCGCCAGCAGCTTGGAGACAGGGGTGAACACTGAAGCTTTCTTT.

DNA for the CDR3: TGTGCCAGCAGCTTGGGGGGGACACTCGCAACTAATGAAAAACTGTTTTTT. This codes for CASSLGGTLATNEKLFF. The chain employs TRBV7-2 and TRBJ1-4; maybe TRBD1 (6 bases). The V gene lost 3 bases and the J gene lost 0 bases, with 14 bases spanning the gap. The CDR3 is made up of 17 amino acids. Germline V gives CDR1 SGHTA, CDR2 FQGNSA.

There are a few counts of this clone. This sequence joins TRBV13 and TRBJ2-3, with 7 bases identical to TRBD2. This CDR3 region has 18 residues. Trimming cost V 1 base and J 4 bases; bases outside gene matches: 14. CDR1 and CDR2 from the germline V gene are PRHDT and FYEKMQ (reference sequence). The CDR3 loop is CASSLVGRRERRADTQYF. CDR3 sequence (DNA): TGTGCCAGCAGCTTAGTGGGGCGGCGGGAGAGGAGGGCAGATACGCAGTATTTT.

V and J are TRBV28 and TRBJ2-3; D is perhaps TRBD1 (5 bases). Trimming cost V 2 bases and J 8 bases, with 8 bases left between them. Germline CDR1 and CDR2: MDHEN and SYDVKM. This CDR3 spans 12 amino acids. In nucleotides, the CDR3 is TGTGCCAGCAGTTTACAGGGCGGTACGCAGTATTTT. Translated: CASSLQGGTQYF.

This rearrangement joins TRBV6-1 to TRBJ1-5; D is undetermined. The ends were cut back, 7 bases at V and 5 bases at J, with 15 bases in the middle. This CDR3 spans 14 amino acids. Germline V gene sequence: CDR1 MNHNS, CDR2 SASEGT. CDR3: CASTPSGRYQPQHF. CDR3 nucleotide sequence: TGTGCCAGCACCCCCTCGGGGAGGTATCAGCCCCAGCATTTT.

In this sample, this clone turned up a few times. The chain combines TRBV11-2 with TRBJ2-7; D gene ambiguous. Trimming took 1 base from V and 0 from J, leaving 10 bases between them. In germline, CDR1 is SGHAT, CDR2 FQNNGV. The CDR3 extends over 15 amino acids. The DNA of the CDR3 is TGTGCCAGCAGCTTAGGCCAGAGGAGCTCCTACGAGCAGTACTTC. This gives the protein CASSLGQRSSYEQYF.

The V call is TRBV21-1, the J call TRBJ1-5; the D call in the table, TRBD1, was not verified against the DNA. TRBV21-1 is a pseudogene. The CDR3 is made up of 15 amino acids. As DNA, the CDR3 is TGTGCCAGCAGCAACAACCCGACAGGGTATCAGCCCCAGCATTTT. Its translation is CASSNNPTGYQPQHF.